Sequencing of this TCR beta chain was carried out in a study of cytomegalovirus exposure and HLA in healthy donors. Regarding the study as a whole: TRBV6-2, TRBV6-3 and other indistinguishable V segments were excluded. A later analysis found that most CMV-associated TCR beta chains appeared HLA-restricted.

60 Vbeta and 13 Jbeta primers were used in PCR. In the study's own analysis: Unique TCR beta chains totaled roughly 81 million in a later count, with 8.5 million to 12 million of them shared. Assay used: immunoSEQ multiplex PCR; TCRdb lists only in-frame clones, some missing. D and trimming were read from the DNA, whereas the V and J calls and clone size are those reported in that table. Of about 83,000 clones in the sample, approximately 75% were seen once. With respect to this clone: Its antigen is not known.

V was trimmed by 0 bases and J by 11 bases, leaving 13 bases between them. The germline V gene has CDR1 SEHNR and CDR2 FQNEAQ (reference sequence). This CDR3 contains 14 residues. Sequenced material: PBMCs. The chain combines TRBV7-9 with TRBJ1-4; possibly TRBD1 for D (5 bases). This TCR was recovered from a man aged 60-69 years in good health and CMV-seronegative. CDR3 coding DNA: TGTGCCAGCAGCTTAGCTGGCCCTGGGGGGAAACTGTTTTTT. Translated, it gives CASSLAGPGGKLFF.